Included here is one T cell receptor beta chain sequence, with context. Its specificity is not known. CDR1 is MNHNS and CDR2 is SASEGT in the germline V gene. This CDR3 has 15 residues. With V trimmed by 7 bases and J by 4 bases, 12 bases remained unmatched. This record belongs to a study of cytomegalovirus exposure and HLA in healthy donors. Study-level results: Reports indicate that TCR beta sequences accurately predicted the HLA-A and HLA-B alleles of most subjects.

The study ran its PCR with 60 Vbeta and 13 Jbeta primers. Some clones are missing from TCRdb's copy, which holds only in-frame ones; the method was immunoSEQ multiplex PCR. The sample has 160,000 or so clones, roughly two thirds seen once; the top ten hold approximately 3%. The sequenced material came from PBMCs. The V gene is TRBV6-1, the J gene TRBJ2-7; 8 bases line up with TRBD1. The receptor's source is a woman aged 25 to 45 in good health and CMV-seronegative. The CDR3 loop is CASKSKGTGLYEQYF. CDR3 nucleotides: TGTGCCAGCAAAAGTAAAGGGACAGGTTTGTACGAGCAGTACTTC.